This T cell receptor (beta chain) was observed in a study of OX40 agonist ivuxolimab in advanced cancers. Findings of the study overall: Averaged across samples, CD8+ T cells carried more expanded clones than CD4+ did.

Germline V gives CDR1 SNHLY, CDR2 FYNNEI. V shed 2 bases and J shed 1 base, with 15 bases lying between them. There are 16 residues in the CDR3. Comments on this clone: Its antigen is currently unknown.

The protocol was immunoSEQ multiplex PCR, while the TCRdb copy is restricted to in-frame clones and leaves out a portion. The sample lists 60,000 to 75,000 clones; around 93% were seen once. The source is an adult with an advanced solid tumor such as melanoma, head and neck, liver or kidney cancer. This chain joins TRBV2 and TRBJ2-7, with D tentatively TRBD2 (6 bases). Sequences were derived from CD4+ or CD8+ T cells sorted from blood, sampled in a trial of the OX40 agonist ivuxolimab. The CDR3 reads CASSEYWREQSYEQYF. The CDR3 nucleotides read TGTGCCAGCAGTGAATACTGGAGGGAACAGTCCTACGAGCAGTACTTC.